The 27 T cell receptor beta chains below were found in one sample sequenced in a study of CD8 T cells in ankylosing spondylitis. Study outcomes and limitations: Ankylosing spondylitis blood appeared to carry a characteristic TCR beta motif of several highly homologous variants.

Via MiXCR, TCRdb re-called the 5' RACE reads, giving one row per CDR3 protein. The sample shows about 840,000 distinct CDR3 sequences, roughly 12% of them seen only once. For these receptors, no antigen is known. Sequencing was performed on blood, either unsorted or a sorted T cell fraction (not recorded which). These receptors all come from a male donor with ankylosing spondylitis.

This clonotype was found many times. The V call is TRBV9, the J call TRBJ2-7, with TRBD1 identical over 8 bases. CDR3 length: 14 amino acids. The V gene end was trimmed by 2 bases and the J gene end by 2 bases; junction bases not matched to a gene: 3. Germline V lookup: CDR1 SGDLS, CDR2 YYNGEE. This chain's CDR3 is CASSVGQEPYEQYF. The CDR3 nucleotides read TGTGCCAGCAGCGTGGGACAGGAACCCTACGAGCAGTACTTC.

This clonotype appeared many times. The CDR3 coding sequence is TGTGCCAGCAGCTTCTACAGGGAGCGGGGGAATGAGCAGTTCTTC. Protein product: CASSFYRERGNEQFF. The genes are TRBV7-2 and TRBJ2-1, with 8 bases matching TRBD2. J was trimmed by 7 bases and V by 3 bases; bases with no gene match: 8. Germline CDR1 reads SGHTA; CDR2 reads FQGNSA. CDR3 size: 15 residues.

The chain employs TRBV7-8 and TRBJ1-5, with a tentative D call TRBD1 (6 bases). The germline gives CDR1 SGHVS, CDR2 FQNEAQ. Trimming took off 5 bases at V and 4 bases at J, with 18 bases between the two ends. CDR3 length: 16 residues. The DNA for the CDR3 is TGTGCCAGCAGCCGACAGGTGGGGGGCAGGAATCAGCCCCAGCATTTT. This gives the protein CASSRQVGGRNQPQHF.

V usage is TRBV10-3 and J usage is TRBJ2-1; D remains unclear. Germline V gene lookup returns CDR1 ENHRY and CDR2 SYGVKD. Trimming left V 6 bases short and J 6 bases short, with 12 bases between. The CDR3 loop spans 13 amino acids. The DNA of the CDR3 is TGTGCCATCAGGCTGATTGGTGGCAATGAGCAGTTCTTC. It encodes CAIRLIGGNEQFF.

This clonotype was counted only a few times. V gene TRBV7-2 combines with J gene TRBJ2-5; D perhaps matches TRBD1 (5 bases). V lost 1 base and J 4 bases, leaving 10 bases between the germline ends. CDR1 is SGHTA and CDR2 is FQGNSA in the germline V gene. The CDR3 sequence is 14 residues long. The CDR3 region is CASSLGDSSETQYF. The CDR3 DNA reads as TGTGCCAGCAGCTTAGGTGACAGCTCAGAGACCCAGTACTTC.

This clonotype was counted ten times or more. The V gene is TRBV29-1, the J gene TRBJ2-5, with TRBD1 matching 7 bases. This CDR3 is 12 amino acids long. V gave up 5 bases and J gave up 1 base; unmatched junction bases: 1. CDR1 is SQVTM, CDR2 ANQGSEA, per germline. This CDR3 is CSVSGGQETQYF. The DNA for the CDR3 is TGCAGCGTTTCAGGGGGCCAAGAGACCCAGTACTTC.

This clonotype was detected a few times. This chain links TRBV20-1 with TRBJ1-5, with a possible D match to TRBD1 (5 bases). Germline CDR1 DFQATT, CDR2 SNEGSKA (reference sequence). The V gene lost 7 bases and the J gene lost 4 bases, with 20 bases spanning the gap. This CDR3 is 15 amino acids long. The CDR3 DNA is TGCAGTGGGGTGGTTAAAGGGCGGGGGAATCAGCCCCAGCATTTT. It codes for CSGVVKGRGNQPQHF.

This clonotype turned up a few times. This chain connects TRBV12-5 to TRBJ1-1, with D possibly being TRBD1 (6 bases). Germline V gene sequence: CDR1 LGHNT, CDR2 FRNRAP. Trimming removed 3 bases from V and 5 bases from J, with 10 bases in between. This CDR3 contains 13 residues. As DNA, the CDR3 is TGTGCTAGTGGTTTCTCAGGGGTTACTGAAGCTTTCTTT. Protein sequence: CASGFSGVTEAFF.

This rearrangement joins TRBV20-1 to TRBJ2-5, with D possibly being TRBD1 or TRBD2 (5 bases each). V was trimmed by 8 bases and J by 1 base, leaving 11 bases between them. Per the germline V gene, CDR1 is DFQATT and CDR2 is SNEGSKA (reference sequence). This CDR3 is 12 amino acids long. CDR3 sequence (DNA): TGCAGTCCTACCGGGGCCCAAGAGACCCAGTACTTC. This gives the protein CSPTGAQETQYF.

This clonotype showed up many times. This chain's CDR3 is CASSQEVIRASEEKLFF. CDR3 bases: TGCGCCAGCAGCCAAGAGGTTATTAGGGCTTCTGAGGAAAAACTGTTTTTT. This chain joins TRBV4-3 and TRBJ1-4, with no clear D. The CDR3 has 17 residues. Trimming pared 0 bases from V and 8 bases from J, leaving 19 bases between. CDR1 is LGHNA, CDR2 YSLEER, per germline.

This clonotype was counted many times. The chain carries TRBV20-1 and TRBJ1-1; D is uncertain. There are 16 residues in the CDR3. Germline assignment: CDR1 DFQATT and CDR2 SNEGSKA (reference sequence). V gave up 3 bases and J gave up 3 bases, with 20 bases separating them. CDR3 sequence: CSASNPFKMVDTEAFF. The CDR3 bases are TGCAGTGCTAGTAACCCCTTTAAGATGGTGGACACTGAAGCTTTCTTT.

This clonotype was seen only a few times. The rearrangement links TRBV12-3 or TRBV12-4 to TRBJ1-2; D is possibly TRBD1 (5 bases). The CDR3 spans 13 residues. V was cut by 7 bases and J by 5 bases, with 14 bases left in between. This chain's CDR3 is CASTPTDTYGYTF. DNA of the CDR3: TGTGCCAGCACCCCGACAGACACTTATGGCTACACCTTC.

The sample holds many counts of this clonotype. The chain is built from TRBV12-3 or TRBV12-4 and TRBJ1-5; tentative D call: TRBD1 (5 bases). V was pared by 3 bases and J by 6 bases, with 15 bases between. The CDR3 is 15 residues long. This CDR3 is CASSFTRGRGQPQHF. As DNA, the CDR3 is TGTGCCAGCAGTTTTACCAGAGGGAGGGGTCAGCCCCAGCATTTT.

In this sample, this clonotype turned up a few times. V gene TRBV3-1 combines with J gene TRBJ1-6; D gene unclear. The CDR3 length is 14 residues. Germline V CDR1 and CDR2: LGHDT, YNNKEL (reference sequence). The V end lost 1 base, the J end lost 5 bases, and 6 bases lay between the germline ends. The CDR3 nucleotides read TGTGCCAGCAGCCAAGGGGCAGATAATTCACCCCTCCACTTT. Translated, it gives CASSQGADNSPLHF.

The chain carries TRBV5-4 and TRBJ1-2; D is unresolved. Germline CDR1 is SGHNT and CDR2 is YYREEE (reference sequence). V was clipped by 2 bases and J by 0 bases, with 8 bases between them. This CDR3 contains 14 residues. CDR3 coding DNA: TGTGCCAGCAGCTTCCGTTTGACTAACTATGGCTACACCTTC. This translates into CASSFRLTNYGYTF.

The rearrangement uses TRBV5-1 and TRBJ2-2, with a tentative D call TRBD2 (6 bases). The CDR3 has 16 amino acids. From germline, CDR1 is SGHRS and CDR2 YFSETQ. The V end was cut by 3 bases, the J end by 1 base, with 13 bases between. CDR3 protein: CASSWRGGENTGELFF. The CDR3 DNA sequence: TGCGCCAGCAGCTGGAGGGGCGGAGAGAACACCGGGGAGCTGTTTTTT.

This clonotype was seen only a few times. V gene TRBV4-2 combines with J gene TRBJ1-4; D remains ambiguous. V was shortened by 3 bases and J by 5 bases, with 13 bases between the two germline ends. CDR1 is LGHNA and CDR2 is YNFKEQ in the germline V gene. This CDR3 has 15 amino acids. For the CDR3, the DNA is TGTGCCAGCAGCCAGGGCGGAAACAAGAATGAAAAACTGTTTTTT. Protein: CASSQGGNKNEKLFF.

This clonotype was found many times. The CDR3 DNA follows: TGTGCCATCAGTGGACGTACAGGGGAGGGCACTGAAGCTTTCTTT. It translates to CAISGRTGEGTEAFF. V usage is TRBV10-3 and J usage is TRBJ1-1; TRBD1 agrees at 7 bases. V trimming: 4 bases; J trimming: 4 bases; junction bases outside the gene matches: 9. The CDR3 runs to 15 residues. Germline CDR1 ENHRY, CDR2 SYGVKD.

V gene TRBV7-9 combines with J gene TRBJ2-5; 7 bases fit TRBD1. CDR3 length: 14 residues. Germline assignment: CDR1 SEHNR and CDR2 FQNEAQ (reference sequence). Trimming removed 4 bases from V and 5 bases from J; junction bases left unmatched: 7. For the CDR3, the DNA is TGTGCCAGCAGCTATACAGGGGTGGTCGAGACCCAGTACTTC. This gives the protein CASSYTGVVETQYF.

This clonotype occurred a few times. The rearrangement links TRBV30 to TRBJ1-1; D possibly corresponds to TRBD1 (6 bases). V lost 3 bases and J lost 0, with 14 bases in between. The CDR3 covers 15 residues. Germline V gene lookup returns CDR1 GTSNPN and CDR2 SVGIG (reference sequence). CDR3 protein: CAWRGRGGLNTEAFF. CDR3 DNA: TGTGCCTGGAGGGGCAGGGGAGGGCTGAACACTGAAGCTTTCTTT.

The chain couples TRBV5-1 to TRBJ2-6, with D unclear. The CDR3 covers 15 residues. Germline-derived CDR1 and CDR2 are SGHRS and YFSETQ. V was clipped by 0 bases and J by 4 bases, with 8 bases between them. The CDR3 DNA follows: TGCGCCAGCAGCTTGGACCCAATAGGGGCCAACGTCCTGACTTTC. Its protein product is CASSLDPIGANVLTF. Complete variable domain (other parts from reference TRBV5-1 and TRBJ2-6): KAGVTQTPRYLIKTRGQQVTLSCSPISGHRSVSWYQQTPGQGLQFLFEYFSETQRNKGNFPGRFSGRQFSNSRSEMNVSTLELGDSALYLCASSLDPIGANVLTFGAGSRLTVL.

J is TRBJ1-6 and V is TRBV10-3; D call uncertain. Trimming cost V 2 bases and J 6 bases, with 11 bases left between them. The V gene's germline CDR1 is ENHRY and CDR2 SYGVKD. CDR3 size: 15 residues. The CDR3 coding sequence is TGTGCCATCAGTGAGGACGGAGAAACTAATTCACCCCTCCACTTT. Protein sequence: CAISEDGETNSPLHF.

The chain recombines TRBV6-6 with TRBJ1-2; D possibly corresponds to TRBD1 (5 bases). Deletions cut 5 bases from V and 9 bases from J, with 13 bases between. CDR1 and CDR2 from the germline V gene are MNHNY and SVGAGI (reference sequence). This CDR3 comprises 12 residues. The CDR3 here is CASSPSGSSYTF. Here the CDR3 DNA reads TGTGCCAGCAGTCCCTCAGGGAGTAGCTACACCTTC.

The rearrangement links TRBV20-1 to TRBJ2-5; the D is unclear. Germline CDR1 DFQATT, CDR2 SNEGSKA (reference sequence). The CDR3 extends over 15 amino acids. Deletions cut 0 bases from V and 4 bases from J, with 15 bases between. Written as DNA, the CDR3 is TGCAGTGCTAGAGATACAGATCGGATCGGAGAGACCCAGTACTTC. Amino acid sequence: CSARDTDRIGETQYF.

This clonotype was found many times. The rearrangement uses TRBV5-1 and TRBJ2-3, with D possibly being TRBD1 or TRBD2 (5 bases each). The CDR3 runs 15 residues. The germline V gene has CDR1 SGHRS and CDR2 YFSETQ. Trimming took 4 bases from V and 0 from J, leaving 12 bases between them. CDR3 sequence reads: CASSLRDLSTDTQYF. The CDR3 nucleotides are TGCGCCAGCAGCCTCCGGGACCTTAGCACAGATACGCAGTATTTT.

The gene calls are TRBV6-2 or TRBV6-3 and TRBJ1-5; 7 positions match TRBD1. Germline V gene lookup returns CDR1 MNHEY and CDR2 SVGEGT. The ends lost 7 bases at V and 5 bases at J; junction bases unmatched: 5. The CDR3 has 13 residues. DNA of the CDR3: TGTGCCAGCACAGACAGGGTACATCAGCCCCAGCATTTT. This gives the protein CASTDRVHQPQHF.

Worth noting for this clonotype: One end of the junction is discordant with germline, which a read error may explain. The CDR3: CSASMIISNNEQFF. The CDR3 DNA follows: TGCAGTGCTAGCATGATAATCTCCAACAATGAGCAGTTCTTC. The chain recombines TRBV20-1 with TRBJ2-1; D unresolved. CDR1 and CDR2 from the germline V gene are DFQATT and SNEGSKA (reference sequence). The CDR3 contains 14 residues.